The 4 T cell receptor beta chains in this list originate from one sample, sequenced in a study of early T cells in non-severe SARS-CoV-2 infection. TCRdb reprocessed the 5' RACE reads with MiXCR, giving one entry per CDR3 protein. The sample includes 20,000 to 30,000 distinct CDR3 sequences, roughly 4% of them seen just once. The sequenced sample was whole blood. These TCRs come from an adult who was a healthcare worker with PCR-confirmed SARS-CoV-2 infection or an uninfected control (not recorded which).

This clonotype was found many times. The rearrangement links TRBV13 to TRBJ2-7; 11 positions match TRBD2. V lost 4 bases to trimming and J lost 4 bases; unmatched junction nucleotides: 3. The CDR3 contains 14 residues. Looked up from germline, CDR1 is PRHDT and CDR2 is FYEKMQ (reference sequence). CDR3 residues: CASSSLAGEYEQYF. The CDR3 DNA is TGTGCCAGCAGCTCACTAGCGGGAGAGTACGAGCAGTACTTC.

There are many counts of this clonotype. CDR3 sequence reads: CASSLDLAVQTQYF. The CDR3 DNA follows: TGTGCCAGCAGCTTAGATCTAGCGGTTCAGACCCAGTACTTC. The chain couples TRBV7-2 to TRBJ2-5; 7 bases match TRBD2. Trimming cost V 1 base and J 6 bases; bases outside gene matches: 5. Germline V gene data show CDR1 as SGHTA and CDR2 as FQGNSA. The length of the CDR3 is 14 residues.

This clonotype appeared many times. This sequence joins TRBV9 and TRBJ2-2, with no clear D. V was trimmed by 4 bases and J by 6 bases, leaving 10 bases between them. Germline CDR1 is SGDLS and CDR2 is YYNGEE. This CDR3 contains 13 residues. The CDR3 sequence is CASSLLIAGELFF. CDR3 nucleotides: TGTGCCAGCAGCTTACTAATCGCCGGGGAGCTGTTTTTT.

The chain links TRBV6-1 to TRBJ2-4; 7 bases are shared with TRBD1. The CDR3 is made up of 14 amino acids. In germline, CDR1 is MNHNS, CDR2 SASEGT. The V and J ends lost 6 bases and 8 bases, in that order; junction bases with no gene match: 10. The CDR3 region is CASSGTVTGDIQYF. In DNA, the CDR3 is TGTGCCAGCAGCGGGACAGTAACAGGAGACATTCAGTACTTC.